The 24 T cell receptor beta chains reported below all come from one sample, sequenced in a study of blood T cell repertoires in COVID-19. Libraries were prepared by immunoSEQ multiplex PCR; TCRdb keeps only in-frame clonotypes and omits some of them. The sample shows a few hundred thousand clones, roughly 90% of them seen only once. The sequencing input was peripheral blood. These receptors were collected from a woman under 40 with COVID-19, enrolled during active disease.

The chain employs TRBV5-4 and TRBJ2-3; no firm D call. Trimming left V 4 bases short and J 4 bases short, with 19 bases between. Germline loops: CDR1 SGHNT, CDR2 YYREEE (reference sequence). The CDR3 spans 16 residues. The CDR3 sequence is CASSPQMVGGSDTQYF. The CDR3 coding sequence is TGTGCCAGCAGCCCACAGATGGTGGGTGGGTCAGATACGCAGTATTTT.

The chain couples TRBV25-1 to TRBJ2-3; 15 bases align to TRBD2. J lost 13 bases, V lost 5 bases, and 10 bases had no gene match. Germline loops: CDR1 MGHDK, CDR2 SYGVNS. The CDR3 covers 15 residues. Written as DNA, the CDR3 is TGTGCCAGCAGTCCCCAGGGACTAGCGGGGGGAAGAAAGTATTTT. Protein sequence: CASSPQGLAGGRKYF.

Only one count was recorded for this clone. The chain is built from TRBV29-1 and TRBJ2-2; TRBD1 agrees at 11 bases. The CDR3 spans 14 residues. Per the germline V gene, CDR1 is SQVTM and CDR2 is ANQGSEA. V was clipped by 7 bases and J by 3 bases; unmatched bases: 4. The CDR3 sequence is CSARTGGDTGELFF. The CDR3 DNA follows: TGCAGCGCCAGGACAGGGGGCGACACCGGGGAGCTGTTTTTT.

The chain uses TRBV2 and TRBJ2-1; TRBD2 matches at 10 bases. Germline CDR1 and CDR2: SNHLY and FYNNEI. This CDR3 region has 15 residues. Trimming cost V 6 bases and J 6 bases; bases outside gene matches: 8. CDR3 amino acids: CASRGQRGGPNEQFF. The CDR3, as DNA: TGTGCCAGCAGGGGTCAGCGGGGGGGTCCCAATGAGCAGTTCTTC.

This clone was observed a single time. The chain carries TRBV7-6 and TRBJ1-3, with no clear D. The CDR3 is made up of 17 amino acids. The germline V gene encodes CDR1 SGHVS and CDR2 FNYEAQ. V was clipped by 5 bases and J by 1 base, with 18 bases between them. Here the CDR3 DNA reads TGTGCCAGCAGCCTAGACGGAATCGGGATTTCTGGAAACACCATATATTTT. Its translation is CASSLDGIGISGNTIYF.

This CDR3 reads CASSPESSGISNEQFF. The CDR3 coding sequence is TGTGCCAGCAGCCCCGAGTCTAGCGGGATCTCGAATGAGCAGTTCTTC. The chain couples TRBV11-3 to TRBJ2-1; the match to TRBD2 covers 9 bases. CDR3 length: 16 residues. The J segment lost 7 bases and the V segment lost 5 bases, leaving 12 bases of the junction unmatched. Per the germline V gene, CDR1 is SGHNT and CDR2 is YENEEA.

The chain combines TRBV28 with TRBJ1-3; perhaps TRBD1 as D (5 bases). Germline CDR1 MDHEN, CDR2 SYDVKM. The V gene lost 2 bases and the J gene lost 0 bases, with 23 bases spanning the gap. This CDR3 has 20 amino acids. The CDR3 DNA reads TGTGCCAGCAGTTTAGGGCCGGGACTGAGGACCGAGAGCTCTGGAAACACCATATATTTT. Encoded protein: CASSLGPGLRTESSGNTIYF.

The CDR3 sequence is CASLNSWGPYEQYF. The CDR3 DNA reads TGTGCCAGCCTGAACAGCTGGGGGCCTTACGAGCAGTACTTC. V gene TRBV25-1 combines with J gene TRBJ2-7; D might be TRBD1 (6 bases). Germline lookup yields CDR1 MGHDK and CDR2 SYGVNS. The CDR3 has 14 residues. The V end lost 8 bases, the J end lost 4 bases, and 18 bases lay between the germline ends.

V is TRBV11-2 and J is TRBJ1-6, with D uncertain. The germline V and J ends were trimmed by 3 bases and 7 bases, with 4 bases remaining between them. The CDR3 sequence is 12 residues long. CDR1 is SGHAT, CDR2 FQNNGV, per germline. The CDR3 reads CASSFRNSPLHF. The CDR3 nucleotides are TGTGCCAGCAGCTTCCGGAATTCACCCCTCCACTTT. Using reference TRBV11-2 and TRBJ1-6 for the parts outside the CDR3, the full variable domain is EAGVAQSPRYKIIEKRQSVAFWCNPISGHATLYWYQQILGQGPKLLIQFQNNGVVDDSQLPKDRFSAERLKGVDSTLKIQPAKLEDSAVYLCASSFRNSPLHFGNGTRLTVT.

V is TRBV13 and J is TRBJ1-1, with a tentative D call TRBD1 (5 bases). The CDR3 length is 14 residues. CDR1 and CDR2 (germline): PRHDT, FYEKMQ (reference sequence). Trimming stripped 5 bases from V and 3 bases from J, with 13 bases between. The CDR3 DNA is TGTGCCAGCAGCGCCAACGGGGGTGACACTGAAGCTTTCTTT. It translates to CASSANGGDTEAFF. Full variable domain (outside the CDR3, taken from reference TRBV13 and TRBJ1-1): AAGVIQSPRHLIKEKRETATLKCYPIPRHDTVYWYQQGPGQDPQFLISFYEKMQSDKGSIPDRFSAQQFSDYHSELNMSSLELGDSALYFCASSANGGDTEAFFGQGTRLTVV.

J is TRBJ2-3 and V is TRBV19; 13 bases line up with TRBD2. The CDR3 spans 20 residues. CDR1 is LNHDA and CDR2 is SQIVND in the germline V gene (reference sequence). With 3 bases clipped from V and 0 bases from J, the junction kept 12 bases outside the gene matches. The CDR3 DNA reads TGTGCCAGTAGTATCCGGACTAGCGGGGGCTACGATACTAGCACAGATACGCAGTATTTT. Protein: CASSIRTSGGYDTSTDTQYF.

The chain links TRBV21-1 to TRBJ2-5; no DNA check was done on the table's D call, TRBD2. TRBV21-1 is termed a pseudogene. There are 16 residues in the CDR3. The CDR3 DNA follows: TGTGCCAGCAGCAAACGGAGGATGGGCGGTTGGGAGACCCAGTACTTC. Translating gives CASSKRRMGGWETQYF.

The V gene is TRBV3-1 (or the pseudogene TRBV3-2), the J gene TRBJ2-4, with D perhaps matching TRBD1 (6 bases). V gave up 1 base and J gave up 3 bases, with 7 bases separating them. CDR1 LGHDT and CDR2 YNNKEL come from the germline V gene (reference sequence). The CDR3 is 14 residues long. The CDR3 reads CASSQGTVKNIQYF. CDR3 in DNA: TGTGCCAGCAGCCAAGGGACAGTCAAAAACATTCAGTACTTC.

The V gene is TRBV6-2 or TRBV6-3, the J gene TRBJ2-2, with 11 bases aligning to TRBD1. Germline trimming cut 6 bases from V and 2 bases from J; bases unmatched to any gene: 5. Germline CDR1 and CDR2: MNHEY and SVGEGT. The CDR3 contains 16 residues. The chain's CDR3 is CASSPGQGANTGELFF. CDR3 coding DNA: TGTGCCAGCAGCCCTGGACAGGGGGCTAACACCGGGGAGCTGTTTTTT.

The chain couples TRBV18 to TRBJ2-7; the match to TRBD1 covers 7 bases. V gave up 4 bases and J gave up 3 bases; unmatched junction bases: 3. Per germline, CDR1 KGHSH and CDR2 LQKENI. This CDR3 contains 13 residues. CDR3 nucleotides: TGTGCCAGCTCACTTGGACAGGTCTACGAGCAGTACGTC. It translates to CASSLGQVYEQYV.

The chain uses TRBV19 and TRBJ2-6, with D maybe TRBD1 (5 bases). V was trimmed by 3 bases and J by 3 bases, leaving 12 bases between them. The length of the CDR3 is 16 residues. The V gene's germline CDR1 is LNHDA and CDR2 SQIVND (reference sequence). The CDR3 nucleotides are TGTGCCAGTAGTATGCCCGGCAGGGTTGGGGCCAACGTCCTGACTTTC. It translates to CASSMPGRVGANVLTF.

This rearrangement joins TRBV9 to TRBJ2-1; no firm D call. Deletions cut 3 bases from V and 1 base from J, with 14 bases between. This CDR3 has 16 residues. CDR1 and CDR2 (germline): SGDLS, YYNGEE. The CDR3 DNA is TGTGCCAGCAGCGCCCCGACTCCCGGGTCCTACAATGAGCAGTTCTTC. This codes for CASSAPTPGSYNEQFF. The whole variable domain, remainder taken from reference TRBV9 and TRBJ2-1, is DSGVTQTPKHLITATGQRVTLRCSPRSGDLSVYWYQQSLDQGLQFLIQYYNGEERAKGNILERFSAQQFPDLHSELNLSSLELGDSALYFCASSAPTPGSYNEQFFGPGTRLTVL.

The chain joins TRBV23-1 to TRBJ2-5, with no clear D. TRBV23-1 is an ORF, and what it does is uncertain. The CDR3 is 11 residues long. The V end was cut by 6 bases, the J end by 5 bases, with 7 bases between. The CDR3 region is CASSQRETQYF. The CDR3 bases are TGCGCCAGCAGCCAGAGGGAGACCCAGTACTTC.

V gene TRBV4-3 combines with J gene TRBJ2-7, with 8 bases lining up with TRBD1. The germline V gene has CDR1 LGHNA and CDR2 YSLEER. Germline trimming cut 2 bases from V and 1 base from J; bases unmatched to any gene: 13. The CDR3 totals 18 residues. This CDR3 reads CASSQHLPGQGSSYEQYF. The CDR3 DNA is TGCGCCAGCAGCCAACACTTACCTGGACAGGGATCTTCCTACGAGCAGTACTTC.

The rearrangement uses TRBV5-4 and TRBJ2-1; TRBD1 agrees at 9 bases. V shed 6 bases, J shed 3 bases, and the junction held 4 bases outside the gene matches. The V gene's germline CDR1 is SGHNT and CDR2 YYREEE (reference sequence). CDR3 length equals 14 residues. Here the CDR3 reads CASNPDRGYNEQFF. In nucleotides, the CDR3 is TGTGCCAGCAACCCGGACAGGGGCTACAATGAGCAGTTCTTC.

This clone was picked up a small number of times. V usage is TRBV11-2 and J usage is TRBJ1-5; D possibly corresponds to TRBD1 (6 bases). Germline V gene lookup returns CDR1 SGHAT and CDR2 FQNNGV. The CDR3 contains 12 residues. V was cut by 1 base and J by 9 bases, with 7 bases left in between. In DNA form, the CDR3 reads TGTGCCAGCAGCTTAGGAGGGGGGCCCCAGCATTTT. The encoded protein is CASSLGGGPQHF.

This clone appeared once. V is TRBV11-2 and J is TRBJ2-1, with 14 bases aligning to TRBD2. V gave up 0 bases and J gave up 8 bases; unmatched junction bases: 3. Per the germline V gene, CDR1 is SGHAT and CDR2 is FQNNGV. CDR3 size: 16 residues. DNA for the CDR3: TGTGCCAGCAGCTTAGAGGGACTAGCGGGAGTACATGAGCAGTTCTTC. It translates to CASSLEGLAGVHEQFF.

V usage is TRBV7-8 and J usage is TRBJ2-1; 11 bases line up with TRBD2. The CDR3 length is 20 residues. V was pared by 2 bases and J by 0 bases, with 12 bases of the junction left unmatched. In germline, CDR1 is SGHVS, CDR2 FQNEAQ. The CDR3 DNA reads as TGTGCCAGCAGCTTAAGAAGGGTTAGCGGGAGGGCCTTCTCCTACAATGAGCAGTTCTTC. Its translation: CASSLRRVSGRAFSYNEQFF.

V is TRBV6-2 or TRBV6-3 and J is TRBJ1-1, with D possibly TRBD1 on 6 matching bases. V was pared by 2 bases and J by 1 base, with 11 bases between. The CDR3 covers 15 residues. Germline CDR1 reads MNHEY; CDR2 reads SVGEGT. CDR3 DNA: TGTGCCAGCAGTTACCAGGACAGCACGAACACTGAAGCTTTCTTT. Residues: CASSYQDSTNTEAFF.